There are many counts of the clone carrying this TCR beta chain. Its antigen remains unknown. Libraries were prepared by immunoSEQ multiplex PCR; TCRdb keeps only in-frame clonotypes and omits some of them. In the table there are roughly 150,000 clones, roughly 84% of which are singletons. These data are taken from a study of cytomegalovirus exposure and HLA in healthy donors. V was clipped by 0 bases and J by 2 bases, with 14 bases between them. This CDR3 comprises 16 residues. Germline CDR1 is LGHNA and CDR2 is YNFKEQ. Study-wide results and limits: Within the 95 to 150 validation repertoires, first-cohort TCR clusters tended to co-occur, according to a later analysis. The classifier reportedly diagnosed cytomegalovirus status with high sensitivity and specificity. Among TCR beta chains, those listed as cytomegalovirus-associated numbered under 200.

The sequence came from a man aged 25 to 40 in good health and CMV-seropositive. The J gene is TRBJ2-7, the V gene TRBV4-2; a weak D match, TRBD2 (6 bases). Material for sequencing was PBMCs. This chain's CDR3 is CASSQEVPGEAYEQYF. In nucleotides, the CDR3 is TGTGCCAGCAGCCAAGAGGTGCCGGGAGAGGCCTACGAGCAGTACTTC.